The 9 T cell receptor beta chains listed next were all sequenced from one sample in a study of cytomegalovirus exposure and HLA in healthy donors. A multiplex PCR was run with 60 Vbeta primers and 13 Jbeta primers. Libraries were prepared by immunoSEQ multiplex PCR; TCRdb keeps only in-frame clonotypes and omits some of them. The data hold 70,000 to 100,000 clones, with approximately 80% observed a single time. Sequenced material: PBMCs. These receptors all stem from a man in his fifties or sixties in good health and CMV-seropositive.

V gene TRBV5-4 combines with J gene TRBJ2-5; TRBD2 might be the D (6 bases). V was trimmed by 4 bases and J by 2 bases, leaving 12 bases between them. The CDR3 spans 14 residues. Per germline, CDR1 SGHNT and CDR2 YYREEE (reference sequence). The CDR3 protein is CASSLRDSQETQYF. The DNA for the CDR3 is TGTGCCAGCAGCCTCCGGGACTCTCAAGAGACCCAGTACTTC.

The chain couples TRBV11-3 to TRBJ2-1; 7 positions agree with TRBD2. Germline trimming cut 5 bases from V and 4 bases from J; bases unmatched to any gene: 5. Germline V CDR1 and CDR2: SGHNT, YENEEA. This CDR3 comprises 14 residues. Here the CDR3 reads CASSEAGLYNEQFF. The CDR3 DNA sequence: TGTGCCAGCAGCGAAGCGGGATTATACAATGAGCAGTTCTTC. The full variable domain, rest sourced from reference TRBV11-3 and TRBJ2-1, is EAGVVQSPRYKIIEKKQPVAFWCNPISGHNTLYWYLQNLGQGPELLIRYENEEAVDDSQLPKDRFSAERLKGVDSTLKIQPAELGDSAVYLCASSEAGLYNEQFFGPGTRLTVL.

This clone was counted between two and nine times. This chain joins TRBV5-1 and TRBJ1-1; a possible D gene is TRBD1 (6 bases). Trimming removed 5 bases from V and 3 bases from J, with 14 bases in between. CDR1 is SGHRS and CDR2 is YFSETQ in the germline V gene. This CDR3 comprises 14 residues. The CDR3 DNA sequence: TGCGCCAGCAGATTTACAGGGCAAGACACTGAAGCTTTCTTT. Protein sequence: CASRFTGQDTEAFF.

The chain links TRBV6-5 to TRBJ2-6; the match to TRBD1 covers 10 bases. V shed 2 bases and J 2 bases; nucleotides not matched to a gene: 0. From germline, CDR1 is MNHEY and CDR2 SVGAGI. This CDR3 has 16 amino acids. This CDR3 reads CASSYGQGAGANVLTF. For the CDR3, the DNA is TGTGCCAGCAGTTACGGACAGGGGGCTGGGGCCAACGTCCTGACTTTC.

The rearrangement uses TRBV2 and TRBJ2-3; unclear D gene. Trimming pared 7 bases from V and 3 bases from J, leaving 11 bases between. The CDR3 covers 13 residues. Germline V gene lookup returns CDR1 SNHLY and CDR2 FYNNEI. CDR3: CASTRDTTDTQYF. CDR3 nucleotides: TGTGCCAGCACCCGAGATACTACAGATACGCAGTATTTT.

The chain combines TRBV29-1 with TRBJ2-1; D remains unclear. V was clipped by 7 bases and J by 0 bases, with 13 bases between them. Per germline, CDR1 SQVTM and CDR2 ANQGSEA. CDR3 length: 14 amino acids. In DNA, the CDR3 is TGCAGCGCCTTCCCCCCTAGCTCCTACAATGAGCAGTTCTTC. Amino acid sequence: CSAFPPSSYNEQFF.

The J gene is TRBJ2-3, the V gene TRBV30, with TRBD1 matching over 12 bases. V dropped 3 bases and J dropped 4; count of bases not matched to a gene: 8. The CDR3 sequence is 16 residues long. Per the germline V gene, CDR1 is GTSNPN and CDR2 is SVGIG (reference sequence). The CDR3 sequence: CAWSSGTGGLADTQYF. The CDR3 DNA follows: TGTGCCTGGAGCTCGGGGACAGGGGGCCTGGCAGATACGCAGTATTTT.

The chain couples TRBV30 to TRBJ1-3, with unresolved D. Trimming pared 0 bases from V and 3 bases from J, leaving 9 bases between. Germline CDR1 reads GTSNPN; CDR2 reads SVGIG (reference sequence). There are 14 residues in the CDR3. CDR3: CAWSVIGVGNTIYF. Written as DNA, the CDR3 is TGTGCCTGGAGTGTAATAGGAGTTGGAAACACCATATATTTT. Based on the CDR3 plus reference TRBV30 and TRBJ1-3, the full variable domain is SQTIHQWPATLVQPVGSPLSLECTVEGTSNPNLYWYRQAAGRGLQLLFYSVGIGQISSEVPQNLSASRPQDRQFILSSKKLLLSDSGFYLCAWSVIGVGNTIYFGEGSWLTVV.

The V call is TRBV27, the J call TRBJ1-5; D is ambiguous. V lost 3 bases and J 4 bases, leaving 4 bases between the germline ends. Germline assignment: CDR1 MNHEY and CDR2 SMNVEV (reference sequence). The CDR3 is made up of 12 amino acids. The CDR3 protein is CASSFQNQPQHF. CDR3 DNA sequence: TGTGCCAGCAGTTTCCAGAATCAGCCCCAGCATTTT.